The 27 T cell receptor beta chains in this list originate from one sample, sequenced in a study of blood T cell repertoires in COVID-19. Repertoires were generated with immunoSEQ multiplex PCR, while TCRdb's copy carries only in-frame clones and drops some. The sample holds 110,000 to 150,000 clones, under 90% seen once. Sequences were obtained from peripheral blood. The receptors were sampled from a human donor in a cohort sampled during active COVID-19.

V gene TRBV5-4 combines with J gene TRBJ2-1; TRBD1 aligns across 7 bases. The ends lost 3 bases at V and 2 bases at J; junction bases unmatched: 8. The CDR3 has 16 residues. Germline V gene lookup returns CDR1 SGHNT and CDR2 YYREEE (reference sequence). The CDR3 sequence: CASSSGGTDAYNEQFF. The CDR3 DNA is TGTGCCAGCAGCTCTGGTGGGACAGATGCCTACAATGAGCAGTTCTTC.

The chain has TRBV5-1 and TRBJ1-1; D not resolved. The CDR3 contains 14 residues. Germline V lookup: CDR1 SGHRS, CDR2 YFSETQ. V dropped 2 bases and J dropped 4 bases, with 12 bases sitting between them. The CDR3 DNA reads TGCGCCAGCAGCTTCCAGAACCGGGTCACTGAAGCTTTCTTT. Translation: CASSFQNRVTEAFF.

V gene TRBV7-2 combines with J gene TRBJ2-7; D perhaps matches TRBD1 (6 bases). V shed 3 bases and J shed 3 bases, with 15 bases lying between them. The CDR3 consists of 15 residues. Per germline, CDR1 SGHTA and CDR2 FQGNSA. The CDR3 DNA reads TGTGCCAGCAGCTTGCAGACAGGTGGGCTCTACGAGCAGTACTTC. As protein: CASSLQTGGLYEQYF.

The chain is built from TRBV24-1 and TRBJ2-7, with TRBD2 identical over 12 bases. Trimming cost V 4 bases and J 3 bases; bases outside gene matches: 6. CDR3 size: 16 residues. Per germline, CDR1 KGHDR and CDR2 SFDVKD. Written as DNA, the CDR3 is TGTGCCACCAGTGACTCGACTAGCGGGAGCCACTACGAGCAGTACTTC. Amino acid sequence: CATSDSTSGSHYEQYF.

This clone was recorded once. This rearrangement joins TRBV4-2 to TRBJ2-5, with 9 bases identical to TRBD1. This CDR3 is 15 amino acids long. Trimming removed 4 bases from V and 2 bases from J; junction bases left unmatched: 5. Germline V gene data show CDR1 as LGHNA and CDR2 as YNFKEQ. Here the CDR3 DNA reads TGTGCCAGCAGCCGCCTCGGGACAGGGCAAGAGACCCAGTACTTC. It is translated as CASSRLGTGQETQYF.

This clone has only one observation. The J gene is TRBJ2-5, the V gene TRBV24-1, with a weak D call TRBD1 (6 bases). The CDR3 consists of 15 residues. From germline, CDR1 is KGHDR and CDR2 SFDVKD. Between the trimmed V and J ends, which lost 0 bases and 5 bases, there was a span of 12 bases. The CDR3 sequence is CATSDLEAGVETQYF. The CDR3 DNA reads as TGTGCCACCAGTGATTTGGAGGCAGGGGTTGAGACCCAGTACTTC.

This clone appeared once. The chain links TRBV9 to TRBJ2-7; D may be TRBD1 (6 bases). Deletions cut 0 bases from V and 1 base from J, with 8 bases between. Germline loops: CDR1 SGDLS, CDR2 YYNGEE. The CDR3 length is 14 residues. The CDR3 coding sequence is TGTGCCAGCAGCGTAGAGGGGACATCCTACGAGCAGTACTTC. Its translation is CASSVEGTSYEQYF.

CDR3 sequence: CASSDGLAGPYEQYF. The DNA for the CDR3 is TGCGCCAGCAGCGACGGACTAGCGGGACCCTACGAGCAGTACTTC. This chain uses TRBV4-1 with TRBJ2-7, with 12 positions matching TRBD2. The CDR3 loop spans 15 amino acids. Germline V gene data show CDR1 as MGHRA and CDR2 as YSYEKL. Trimming at V came to 5 bases and at J to 2 bases, leaving 4 bases not matched to a gene.

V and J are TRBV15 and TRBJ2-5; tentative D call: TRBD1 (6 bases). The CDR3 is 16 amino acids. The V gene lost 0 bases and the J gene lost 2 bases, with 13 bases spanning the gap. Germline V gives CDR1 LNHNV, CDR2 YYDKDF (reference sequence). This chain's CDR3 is CATSRELRRGQETQYF. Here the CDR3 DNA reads TGTGCCACCAGCAGAGAGCTTCGCAGGGGTCAAGAGACCCAGTACTTC.

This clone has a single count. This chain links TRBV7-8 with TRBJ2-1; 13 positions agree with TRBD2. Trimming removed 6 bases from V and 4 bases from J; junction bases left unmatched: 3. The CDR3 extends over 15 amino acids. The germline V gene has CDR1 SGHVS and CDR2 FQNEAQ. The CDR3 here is CASRGLAGAYNEQFF. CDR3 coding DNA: TGTGCCAGCAGAGGACTAGCGGGAGCTTACAATGAGCAGTTCTTC. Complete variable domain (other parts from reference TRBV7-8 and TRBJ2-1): GAGVSQSPRYKVAKRGQDVALRCDPISGHVSLFWYQQALGQGPEFLTYFQNEAQLDKSGLPSDRFFAERPEGSVSTLKIQRTQQEDSAVYLCASRGLAGAYNEQFFGPGTRLTVL.

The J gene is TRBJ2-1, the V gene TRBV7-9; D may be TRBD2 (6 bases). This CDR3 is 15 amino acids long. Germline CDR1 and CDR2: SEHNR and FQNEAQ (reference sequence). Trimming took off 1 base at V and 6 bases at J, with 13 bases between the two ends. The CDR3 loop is CASSLGGDLPNEQFF. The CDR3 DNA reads TGTGCCAGCAGCTTAGGCGGGGACCTACCCAATGAGCAGTTCTTC. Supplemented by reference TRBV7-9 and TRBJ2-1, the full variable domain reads DTGVSQNPRHKITKRGQNVTFRCDPISEHNRLYWYRQTLGQGPEFLTYFQNEAQLEKSRLLSDRFSAERPKGSFSTLEIQRTEQGDSAMYLCASSLGGDLPNEQFFGPGTRLTVL.

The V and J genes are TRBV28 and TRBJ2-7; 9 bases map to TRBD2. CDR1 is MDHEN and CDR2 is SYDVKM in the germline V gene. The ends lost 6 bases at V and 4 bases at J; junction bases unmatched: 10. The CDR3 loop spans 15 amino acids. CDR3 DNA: TGTGCCAGCAGGGGTAGCGGGAGAAGGGGTTACGAGCAGTACTTC. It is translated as CASRGSGRRGYEQYF.

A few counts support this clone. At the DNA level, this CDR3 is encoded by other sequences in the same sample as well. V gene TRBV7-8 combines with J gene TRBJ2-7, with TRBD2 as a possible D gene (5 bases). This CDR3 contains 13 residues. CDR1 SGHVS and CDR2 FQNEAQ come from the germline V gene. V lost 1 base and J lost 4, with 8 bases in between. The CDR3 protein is CASSLDRGYEQYF. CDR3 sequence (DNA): TGTGCCAGCAGCTTAGATCGCGGGTACGAGCAGTACTTC.

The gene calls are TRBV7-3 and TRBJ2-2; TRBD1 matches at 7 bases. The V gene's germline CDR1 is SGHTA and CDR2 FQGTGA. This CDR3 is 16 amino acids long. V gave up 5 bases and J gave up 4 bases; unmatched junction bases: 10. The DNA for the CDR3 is TGTGCCAGCAGCCCAACCGCCGGACAGGTCACCGGGGAGCTGTTTTTT. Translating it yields CASSPTAGQVTGELFF.

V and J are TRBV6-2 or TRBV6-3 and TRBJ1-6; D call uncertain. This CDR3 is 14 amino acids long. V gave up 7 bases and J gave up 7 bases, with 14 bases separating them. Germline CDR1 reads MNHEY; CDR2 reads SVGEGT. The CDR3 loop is CASTPGSRNSPLHF. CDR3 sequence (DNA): TGTGCCAGCACCCCCGGGAGTAGGAATTCACCCCTCCACTTT.

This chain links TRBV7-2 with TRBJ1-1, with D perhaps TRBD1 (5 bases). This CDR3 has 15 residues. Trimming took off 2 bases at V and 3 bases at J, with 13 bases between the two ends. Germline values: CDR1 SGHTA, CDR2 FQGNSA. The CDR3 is CASSLFQGVDTEAFF. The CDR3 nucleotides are TGTGCCAGCAGCTTATTCCAGGGTGTGGACACTGAAGCTTTCTTT.

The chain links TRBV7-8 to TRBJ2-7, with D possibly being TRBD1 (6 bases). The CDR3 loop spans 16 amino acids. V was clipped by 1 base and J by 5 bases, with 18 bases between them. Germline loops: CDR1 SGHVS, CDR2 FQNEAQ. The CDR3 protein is CASSLVAGGALNEQYF. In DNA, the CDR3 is TGTGCCAGCAGCTTAGTAGCTGGGGGCGCCTTAAACGAGCAGTACTTC.

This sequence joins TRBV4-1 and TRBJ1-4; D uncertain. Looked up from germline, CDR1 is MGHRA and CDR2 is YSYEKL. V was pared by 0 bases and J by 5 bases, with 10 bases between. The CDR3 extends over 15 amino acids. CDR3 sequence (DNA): TGCGCCAGCAGCCAAGACCCCACAGCCAATGAAAAACTGTTTTTT. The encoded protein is CASSQDPTANEKLFF.

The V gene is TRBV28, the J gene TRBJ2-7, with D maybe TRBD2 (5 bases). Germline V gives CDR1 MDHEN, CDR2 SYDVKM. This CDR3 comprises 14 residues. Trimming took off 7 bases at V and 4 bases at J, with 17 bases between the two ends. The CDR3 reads CASTRPGNLYEQYF. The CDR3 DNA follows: TGTGCCAGCACTCGTCCGGGGAACCTATACGAGCAGTACTTC.

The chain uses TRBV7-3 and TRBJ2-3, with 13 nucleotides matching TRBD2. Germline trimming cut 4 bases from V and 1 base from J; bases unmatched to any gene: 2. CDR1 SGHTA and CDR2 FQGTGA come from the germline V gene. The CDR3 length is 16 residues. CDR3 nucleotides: TGTGCCAGCAGCTCAGGACTAGCGGGAGGCACAGATACGCAGTATTTT. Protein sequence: CASSSGLAGGTDTQYF.

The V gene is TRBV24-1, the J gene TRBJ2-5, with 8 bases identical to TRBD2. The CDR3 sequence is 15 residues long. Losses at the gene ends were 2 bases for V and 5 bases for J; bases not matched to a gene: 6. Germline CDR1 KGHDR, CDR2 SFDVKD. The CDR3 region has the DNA TGTGCCACCAGTGATTCAATAGCGGGATTGGAGACCCAGTACTTC. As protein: CATSDSIAGLETQYF.

CDR3 sequence reads: CASKTGGTGHNEQFF. CDR3 in DNA: TGTGCCAGTAAAACGGGAGGGACAGGGCACAATGAGCAGTTCTTC. This rearrangement joins TRBV28 to TRBJ2-1, with a tentative D call TRBD1 (9 bases). The CDR3 is 15 residues long. The germline V gene encodes CDR1 MDHEN and CDR2 SYDVKM. V lost 9 bases and J lost 5, with 20 bases in between.

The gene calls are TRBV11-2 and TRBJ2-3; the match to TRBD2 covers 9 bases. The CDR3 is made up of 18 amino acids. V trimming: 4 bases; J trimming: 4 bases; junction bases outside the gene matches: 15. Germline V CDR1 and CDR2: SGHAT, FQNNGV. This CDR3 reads CASSSYPLAGGPADTQYF. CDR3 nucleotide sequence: TGTGCCAGCAGCTCGTACCCCCTCGCGGGAGGGCCCGCAGATACGCAGTATTTT. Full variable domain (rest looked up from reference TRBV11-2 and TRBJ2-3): EAGVAQSPRYKIIEKRQSVAFWCNPISGHATLYWYQQILGQGPKLLIQFQNNGVVDDSQLPKDRFSAERLKGVDSTLKIQPAKLEDSAVYLCASSSYPLAGGPADTQYFGPGTRLTVL.

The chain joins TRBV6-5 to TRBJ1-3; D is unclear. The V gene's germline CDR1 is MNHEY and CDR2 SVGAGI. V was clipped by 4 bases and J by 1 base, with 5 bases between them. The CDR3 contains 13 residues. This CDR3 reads CASSFNSGNTIYF. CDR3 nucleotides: TGTGCCAGCAGTTTCAATTCTGGAAACACCATATATTTT.

The CDR3 region has the DNA TGTGCCAGCAGTTTATCCCGGGATCGTCCGGGAAACACCATATATTTT. Its translation: CASSLSRDRPGNTIYF. The rearrangement joins TRBV27 to TRBJ1-3; D is unclear. Germline V gene lookup returns CDR1 MNHEY and CDR2 SMNVEV (reference sequence). The CDR3 has 16 amino acids. Trimming removed 0 bases from V and 4 bases from J, with 13 bases in between.

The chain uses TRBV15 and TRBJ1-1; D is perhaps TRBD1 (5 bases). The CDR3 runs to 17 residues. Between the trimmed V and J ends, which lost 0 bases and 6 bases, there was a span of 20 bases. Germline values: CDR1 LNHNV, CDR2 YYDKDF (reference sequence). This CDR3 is CATSRDPGSGGVAEAFF. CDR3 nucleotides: TGTGCCACCAGCAGAGATCCAGGCTCCGGGGGTGTTGCTGAAGCTTTCTTT.

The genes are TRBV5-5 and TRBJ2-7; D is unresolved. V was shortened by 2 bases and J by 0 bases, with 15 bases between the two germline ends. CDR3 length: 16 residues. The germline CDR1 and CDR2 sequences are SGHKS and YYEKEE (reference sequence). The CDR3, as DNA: TGTGCCAGCAGCTTTCAGGCGACCCGAAGCTCCTACGAGCAGTACTTC. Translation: CASSFQATRSSYEQYF. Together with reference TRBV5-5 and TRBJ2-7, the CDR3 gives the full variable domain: DAGVTQSPTHLIKTRGQQVTLRCSPISGHKSVSWYQQVLGQGPQFIFQYYEKEERGRGNFPDRFSARQFPNYSSELNVNALLLGDSALYLCASSFQATRSSYEQYFGPGTRLTVT.